Listed below are T cell receptor beta chains from one sample, sequenced in a study of blood T cell repertoires in COVID-19. Sequencing was performed with immunoSEQ multiplex PCR; in TCRdb, only in-frame clones are kept and a portion is missing. This table has 80,000 to 100,000 clones, 88% appearing once. The sample consisted of peripheral blood. The receptor set was obtained from a middle-aged man with COVID-19, enrolled during active disease. Each CDR3 is given with its conserved first and last residue. The order of the fields is CDR3 protein, J gene, V gene.

CATSRPFGTSGSSYNEQFF TRBJ2-1 TRBV15
CASSEGTSGGADTQYF TRBJ2-3 TRBV9
CASRPGTFNNYGYTF TRBJ1-2 TRBV11-2
CASSDNRGLSYEQYF TRBJ2-7 TRBV10-1
CASSLTGQPQHF TRBJ1-5 TRBV12-3/TRBV12-4
CSVRSGGASGELFF TRBJ2-2 TRBV29-1
CASRYQRESPLHF TRBJ1-6 TRBV6-2/TRBV6-3
CASSRDRGQPQHF TRBJ1-5 TRBV5-6
CASSDMIAVGYTF TRBJ1-2 TRBV4-1
CASSLGTGWGNQPQHF TRBJ1-5 TRBV28